This entry concerns a single T cell receptor (beta chain). The source of the sample is a study of blood T cells in healthy people across ages. Sample-barcoded 5' priming and a J-beta primer mix drove a second PCR of roughly 7 to 11 cycles. TCRdb reanalysed the 5' RACE reads using MiXCR and keeps one entry per CDR3 protein. The sample contains more than 900,000 distinct CDR3 sequences, 25% to 35% of which appear only once. CDR3 length: 18 amino acids. Germline assignment: CDR1 LGHNA and CDR2 YNFKEQ. Unmatched junction bases numbered 6, after V lost 1 base and J lost 2 bases. These data also featured in a second study, about T cells of mothers and their children. That source notes: Material was donated by three healthy Caucasian mothers and their six children.

The sequence came from a woman between 35 and 50 years old in good health. The sample was blood. This chain connects TRBV4-2 to TRBJ2-3; 13 nucleotides align to TRBD2. CDR3 in DNA: TGTGCCAGCAGCCAAGGACTAGCGGGGGGCCCGAACACAGATACGCAGTATTTT. It yields the protein CASSQGLAGGPNTDTQYF.